These 3 T cell receptor beta chains were sequenced from one sample in a study of cytomegalovirus exposure and HLA in healthy donors. A multiplex PCR was run with 60 Vbeta primers and 13 Jbeta primers. Assay used: immunoSEQ multiplex PCR; TCRdb lists only in-frame clones, some missing. The sample comprises around 200,000 clones, around 86% of which are singletons, and roughly 10% rests with the top ten. Sample: PBMCs. These receptors originate from a woman aged 45-65 years in good health and CMV-seropositive.

The V gene is TRBV6-1, the J gene TRBJ1-3; no clear D gene. The germline V and J ends were trimmed by 8 bases and 1 base, with 12 bases remaining between them. This CDR3 has 14 residues. Germline values: CDR1 MNHNS, CDR2 SASEGT. CDR3 DNA sequence: TGTGCCAGCCTCGACCTAGTGTCTGGAAACACCATATATTTT. It encodes CASLDLVSGNTIYF.

The chain links TRBV5-1 to TRBJ2-1, with 8 bases aligning to TRBD2. Germline V gene data show CDR1 as SGHRS and CDR2 as YFSETQ. This CDR3 region has 14 residues. V trimming: 2 bases; J trimming: 15 bases; junction bases outside the gene matches: 13. The CDR3 spells CASSLSSGGLPTFF. The CDR3 nucleotides read TGCGCCAGCAGCTTAAGCAGCGGGGGCCTTCCCACGTTCTTC.

The chain employs TRBV5-1 and TRBJ1-6, with a weak D call TRBD1 (6 bases). Per the germline V gene, CDR1 is SGHRS and CDR2 is YFSETQ. The CDR3 sequence is 16 residues long. Trimming shortened V by 4 bases and J by 8 bases, and 19 bases separated the two germline ends. Here the CDR3 reads CASSLKERGRDSPLHF. CDR3 coding DNA: TGCGCCAGCAGCCTCAAAGAGCGGGGGCGCGATTCACCCCTCCACTTT. The whole variable domain, filled in from reference TRBV5-1 and TRBJ1-6, reads KAGVTQTPRYLIKTRGQQVTLSCSPISGHRSVSWYQQTPGQGLQFLFEYFSETQRNKGNFPGRFSGRQFSNSRSEMNVSTLELGDSALYLCASSLKERGRDSPLHFGNGTRLTVT.